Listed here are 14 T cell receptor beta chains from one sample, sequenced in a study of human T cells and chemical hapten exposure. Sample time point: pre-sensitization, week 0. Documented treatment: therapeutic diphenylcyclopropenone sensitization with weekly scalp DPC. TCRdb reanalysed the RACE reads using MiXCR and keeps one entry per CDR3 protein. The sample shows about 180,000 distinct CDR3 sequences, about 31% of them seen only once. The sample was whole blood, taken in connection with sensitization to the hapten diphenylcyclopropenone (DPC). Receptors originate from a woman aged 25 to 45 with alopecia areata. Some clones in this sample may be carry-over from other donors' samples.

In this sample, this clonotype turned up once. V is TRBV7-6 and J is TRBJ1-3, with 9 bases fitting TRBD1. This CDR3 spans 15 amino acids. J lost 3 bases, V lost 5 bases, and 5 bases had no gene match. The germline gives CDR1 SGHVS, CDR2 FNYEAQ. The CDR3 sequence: CASSPRDRDGNTIYF. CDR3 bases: TGTGCCAGCAGCCCCAGGGACAGGGATGGAAACACCATATATTTT.

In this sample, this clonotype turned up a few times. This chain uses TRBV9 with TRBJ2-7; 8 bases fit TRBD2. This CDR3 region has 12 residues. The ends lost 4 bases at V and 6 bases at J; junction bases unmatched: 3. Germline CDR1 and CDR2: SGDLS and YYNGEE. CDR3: CASSPRGGEQYF. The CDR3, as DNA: TGTGCCAGCAGCCCCCGGGGGGGCGAGCAGTACTTC.

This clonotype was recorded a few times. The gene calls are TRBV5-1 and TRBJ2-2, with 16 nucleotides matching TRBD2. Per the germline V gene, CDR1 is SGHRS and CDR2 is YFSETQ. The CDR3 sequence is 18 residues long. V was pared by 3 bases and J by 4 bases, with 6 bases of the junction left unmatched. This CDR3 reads CASSSGLAGGTFTGELFF. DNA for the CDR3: TGCGCCAGCAGCTCGGGACTAGCGGGGGGGACGTTCACCGGGGAGCTGTTTTTT.

The CDR3 DNA sequence: TGTGCCAGCAGTTATTGGGGGCAGTACAATGAGCAGTTCTTC. Translation: CASSYWGQYNEQFF. This chain joins TRBV25-1 and TRBJ2-1; D might be TRBD1 (6 bases). Trimming removed 5 bases from V and 4 bases from J, with 12 bases in between. The CDR3 spans 14 residues. CDR1 and CDR2 (germline): MGHDK, SYGVNS.

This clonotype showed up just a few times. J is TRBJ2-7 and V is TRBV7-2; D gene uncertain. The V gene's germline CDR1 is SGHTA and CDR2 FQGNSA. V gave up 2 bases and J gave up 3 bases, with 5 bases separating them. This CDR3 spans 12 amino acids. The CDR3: CASSLSVYEQYF. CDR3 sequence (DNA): TGTGCCAGCAGCTTATCAGTCTACGAGCAGTACTTC. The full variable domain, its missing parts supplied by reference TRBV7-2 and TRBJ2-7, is GAGVSQSPSNKVTEKGKDVELRCDPISGHTALYWYRQSLGQGLEFLIYFQGNSAPDKSGLPSDRFSAERTGGSVSTLTIQRTQQEDSAVYLCASSLSVYEQYFGPGTRLTVT.

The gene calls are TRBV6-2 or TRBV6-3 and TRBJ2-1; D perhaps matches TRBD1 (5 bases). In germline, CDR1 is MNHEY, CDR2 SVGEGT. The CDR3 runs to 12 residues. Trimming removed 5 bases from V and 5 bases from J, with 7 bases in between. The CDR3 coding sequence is TGTGCCAGCAGTCACAGGAACAATGAGCAGTTCTTC. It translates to CASSHRNNEQFF.

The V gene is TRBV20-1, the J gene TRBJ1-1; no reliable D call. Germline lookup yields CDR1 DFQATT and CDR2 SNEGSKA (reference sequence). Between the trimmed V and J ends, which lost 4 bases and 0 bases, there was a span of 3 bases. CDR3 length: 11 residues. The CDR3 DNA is TGCAGTGCTAAGGTGAACACTGAAGCTTTCTTT. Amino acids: CSAKVNTEAFF.

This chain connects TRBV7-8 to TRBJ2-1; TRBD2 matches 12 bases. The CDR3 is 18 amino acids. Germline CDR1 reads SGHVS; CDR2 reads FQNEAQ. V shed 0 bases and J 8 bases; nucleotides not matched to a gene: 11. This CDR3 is CASSLASGLAGGVDEQFF. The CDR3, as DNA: TGTGCCAGCAGCTTAGCTTCGGGTCTAGCGGGAGGGGTGGATGAGCAGTTCTTC. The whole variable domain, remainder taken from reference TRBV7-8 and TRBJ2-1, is GAGVSQSPRYKVAKRGQDVALRCDPISGHVSLFWYQQALGQGPEFLTYFQNEAQLDKSGLPSDRFFAERPEGSVSTLKIQRTQQEDSAVYLCASSLASGLAGGVDEQFFGPGTRLTVL.

This CDR3 is CSARGLAGEETQYF. DNA for the CDR3: TGCAGTGCTAGAGGACTAGCGGGAGAAGAGACCCAGTACTTC. The chain couples TRBV20-1 to TRBJ2-5, with TRBD2 identical over 12 bases. CDR1 is DFQATT and CDR2 is SNEGSKA in the germline V gene (reference sequence). V lost 1 base and J lost 3; bases outside the gene matches: 0. The CDR3 totals 14 residues.

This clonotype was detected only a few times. In DNA form, the CDR3 reads TGCAGTGCAGACCAAACTAGCGGGAGGGCAGATACGCAGTATTTT. This codes for CSADQTSGRADTQYF. This chain joins TRBV20-1 and TRBJ2-3, with TRBD2 identical over 13 bases. V trimming: 6 bases; J trimming: 4 bases; junction bases outside the gene matches: 7. Looked up from germline, CDR1 is DFQATT and CDR2 is SNEGSKA (reference sequence). The CDR3 has 15 residues.

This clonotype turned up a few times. The DNA for the CDR3 is TGTGCCATCAGTGACTCAACAGGGGCAAGCGAAAAACTGTTTTTT. Amino acids: CAISDSTGASEKLFF. The chain couples TRBV10-3 to TRBJ1-4; 7 bases fit TRBD1. V lost 3 bases to trimming and J lost 8 bases; unmatched junction nucleotides: 9. The germline gives CDR1 ENHRY, CDR2 SYGVKD. This CDR3 spans 15 amino acids.

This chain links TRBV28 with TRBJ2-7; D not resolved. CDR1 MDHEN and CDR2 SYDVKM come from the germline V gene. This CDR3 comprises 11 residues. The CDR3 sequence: CATQSSYEQYF. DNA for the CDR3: TGTGCAACTCAGAGCTCCTACGAGCAGTACTTC.

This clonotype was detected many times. CDR3 in amino acids: CSVEKLAGAGEQFF. The CDR3 nucleotides read TGCAGCGTTGAAAAACTAGCGGGAGCTGGGGAGCAGTTCTTC. The rearrangement uses TRBV29-1 and TRBJ2-1; 11 nucleotides align to TRBD2. CDR3 length: 14 amino acids. Germline V gene sequence: CDR1 SQVTM, CDR2 ANQGSEA. Losses at the gene ends were 2 bases for V and 10 bases for J; bases not matched to a gene: 7.

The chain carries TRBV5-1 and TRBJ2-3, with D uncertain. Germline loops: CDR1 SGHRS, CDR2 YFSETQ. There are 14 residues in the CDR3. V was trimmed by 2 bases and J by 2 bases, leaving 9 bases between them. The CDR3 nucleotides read TGCGCCAGCAGCTTCTTAGAAACCACAGATACGCAGTATTTT. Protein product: CASSFLETTDTQYF.